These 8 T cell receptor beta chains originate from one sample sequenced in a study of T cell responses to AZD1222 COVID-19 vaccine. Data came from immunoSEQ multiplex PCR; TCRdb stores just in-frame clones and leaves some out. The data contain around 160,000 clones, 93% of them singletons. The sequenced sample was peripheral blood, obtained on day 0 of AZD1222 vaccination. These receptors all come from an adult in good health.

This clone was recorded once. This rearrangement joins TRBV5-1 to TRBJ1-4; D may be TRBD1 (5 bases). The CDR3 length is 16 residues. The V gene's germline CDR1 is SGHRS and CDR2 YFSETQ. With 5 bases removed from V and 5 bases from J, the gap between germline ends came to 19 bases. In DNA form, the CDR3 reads TGCGCCAGCAGGTCACTCCAGGGCGAGGGAAATGAAAAACTGTTTTTT. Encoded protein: CASRSLQGEGNEKLFF.

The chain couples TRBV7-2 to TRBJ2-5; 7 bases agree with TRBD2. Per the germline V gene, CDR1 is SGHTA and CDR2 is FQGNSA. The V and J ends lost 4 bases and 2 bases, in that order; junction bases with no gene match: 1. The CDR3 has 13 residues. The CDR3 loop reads CASSYSGQETQYF. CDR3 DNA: TGTGCCAGCAGCTATAGCGGGCAAGAGACCCAGTACTTC. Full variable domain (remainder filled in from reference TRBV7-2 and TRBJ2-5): GAGVSQSPSNKVTEKGKDVELRCDPISGHTALYWYRQSLGQGLEFLIYFQGNSAPDKSGLPSDRFSAERTGGSVSTLTIQRTQQEDSAVYLCASSYSGQETQYFGPGTRLLVL.

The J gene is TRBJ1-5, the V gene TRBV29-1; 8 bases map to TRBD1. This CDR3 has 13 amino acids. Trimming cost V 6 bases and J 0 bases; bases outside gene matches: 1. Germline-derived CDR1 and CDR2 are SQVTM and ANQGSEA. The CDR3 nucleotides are TGCAGCGTACAGGGGGGTAGCAATCAGCCCCAGCATTTT. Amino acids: CSVQGGSNQPQHF.

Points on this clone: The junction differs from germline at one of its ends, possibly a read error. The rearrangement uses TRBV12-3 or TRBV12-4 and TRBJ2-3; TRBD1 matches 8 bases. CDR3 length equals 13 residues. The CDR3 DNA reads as TGTGCCAGCAGTCCCGCGGGGACAGGTACGCAGTATTTT. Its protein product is CASSPAGTGTQYF.

CDR3 region: CASSQAGQGPGEKLFF. DNA of the CDR3: TGCGCCAGCAGCCAGGCAGGACAGGGGCCAGGTGAAAAACTGTTTTTT. The gene calls are TRBV4-1 and TRBJ1-4, with 9 bases aligning to TRBD1. The CDR3 length is 16 residues. After removal of 3 bases from V and 7 bases from J, the junction contained 9 bases not matched to a gene. CDR1 is MGHRA, CDR2 YSYEKL, per germline.

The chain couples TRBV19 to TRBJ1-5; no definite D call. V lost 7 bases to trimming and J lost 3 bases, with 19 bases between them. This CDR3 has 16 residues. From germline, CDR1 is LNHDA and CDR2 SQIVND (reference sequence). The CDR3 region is CASTLWADRNNQPQHF. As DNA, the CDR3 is TGTGCCAGTACCCTATGGGCAGATCGTAACAATCAGCCCCAGCATTTT.

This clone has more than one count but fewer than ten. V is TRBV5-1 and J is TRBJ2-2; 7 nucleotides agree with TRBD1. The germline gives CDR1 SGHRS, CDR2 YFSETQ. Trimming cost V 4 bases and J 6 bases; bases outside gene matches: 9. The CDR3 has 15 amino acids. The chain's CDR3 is CASSTDRAFAGELFF. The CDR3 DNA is TGCGCCAGCAGCACCGACAGGGCATTCGCCGGGGAGCTGTTTTTT.

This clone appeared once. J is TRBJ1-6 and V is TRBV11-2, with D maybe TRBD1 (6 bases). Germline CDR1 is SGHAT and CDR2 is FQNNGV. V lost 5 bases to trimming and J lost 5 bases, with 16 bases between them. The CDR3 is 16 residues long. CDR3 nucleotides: TGTGCCAGCAGCCAGGACGCGGGGGCGAATAATTCACCCCTCCACTTT. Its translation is CASSQDAGANNSPLHF.